This T cell receptor beta chain was captured in a study of blood T cell repertoires in COVID-19 (TCRdb year 2020). Study-level background: Samples from collaborators originated in the United States, Italy and Spain and spanned both the acute and convalescent phases of COVID-19. The prospective study material was composed of cDNA or gDNA derived from T cells, B-cell-depleted T cells, or PBMCs. Deeply sampled blood TCRbeta repertoires from subjects exposed to, actively infected with, or recovered from COVID-19 were included in the dataset. The repertoires were released in a freely available public database meant as a resource for research on the immune response to SARS-CoV-2. Samples were obtained from the ongoing ImmuneRACE study (first 160 participants) and from approximately 1,200 subjects provided by 6 global collaborators. A de-identified subject ID, COVID-19 status, age in years and sex were almost always included in the sample metadata. Where HLA class I and class II types were available, the types were taken from metadata supplied by the sample provider, not from assay-based typing.

Results the study describes overall, beyond this receptor: How much clinical and demographic metadata was included differed by source and by participant, and the metadata was provided uncurated.

Samples from volunteer blood donors who had recovered from COVID-19 were contributed by a second Seattle source. Each collaborating institution followed its own protocols to collect whole blood in K2EDTA tubes. For TCRbeta analysis, collaborator samples were shipped as frozen whole blood, as isolated PBMCs, or as DNA extracted from either sample type. On this clone: Its specific antigen is unknown. Base qualities are missing; no much larger clone stands one base away.

TCRbeta CDR3 regions were amplified from genomic DNA using the immunoSEQ Assay, a bias-controlled multiplex PCR. The original methods were these. Nucleated cell counts per sample were estimated from amplification of reference gene primers within the assay. Sequence reads were collapsed and filtered to measure the absolute abundance of every unique TCRbeta CDR3 rearrangement. For each sample, productive Simpson clonality was calculated as the square root of Simpson's diversity index across productive rearrangements. What TCRdb holds here is the immuneACCESS table cut down to in-frame rearrangements. Part of the clones is not present; checked against another copy, under half of the missing clones reflect an unresolved V gene, and the others are unexplained. That table furnishes V, J and clone size, whereas the DNA furnished D and trimming. This sample holds 310,000 or so clones; roughly 90% were observed only once. The leading ten clones occupy under 6.5% of the sample.

The CDR3 spans 13 residues, from the cysteine through the phenylalanine. CDR3 DNA is the only sequence kept; it has 39 bases, read in frame from the first base. Reading the germline V gene gives CDR1 SQVTM and CDR2 ANQGSEA. Trimming costs V 5 bases and J 4 bases, and their ends lie 9 bases apart. The sample consisted of peripheral blood. The chain uses TRBV29-1 and TRBJ2-6; a tentative D call is TRBD1 (5 bases match). This receptor was taken from a man younger than 30 who had recovered from COVID-19. DNA sequence: TGCAGCGTTCAGGGTTTAGGGGCCAACGTCCTGACTTTC. This is translated as CSVQGLGANVLTF.